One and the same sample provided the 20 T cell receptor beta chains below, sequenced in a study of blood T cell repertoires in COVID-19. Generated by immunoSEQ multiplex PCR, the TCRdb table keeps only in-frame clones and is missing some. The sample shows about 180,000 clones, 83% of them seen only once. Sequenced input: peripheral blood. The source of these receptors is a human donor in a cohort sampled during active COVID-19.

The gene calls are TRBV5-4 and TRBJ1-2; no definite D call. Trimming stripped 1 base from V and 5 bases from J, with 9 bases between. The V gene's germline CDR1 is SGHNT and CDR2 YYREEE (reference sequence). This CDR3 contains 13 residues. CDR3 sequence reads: CASSLSALYGYTF. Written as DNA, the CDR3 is TGTGCCAGCAGCTTGAGTGCGTTGTATGGCTACACCTTC.

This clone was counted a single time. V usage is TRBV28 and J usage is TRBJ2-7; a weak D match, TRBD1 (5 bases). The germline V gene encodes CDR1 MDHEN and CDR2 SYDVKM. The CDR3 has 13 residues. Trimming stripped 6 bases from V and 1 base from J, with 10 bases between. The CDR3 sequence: CASRVDSSYEQYF. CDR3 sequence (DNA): TGTGCCAGCAGGGTCGACAGTTCCTACGAGCAGTACTTC.

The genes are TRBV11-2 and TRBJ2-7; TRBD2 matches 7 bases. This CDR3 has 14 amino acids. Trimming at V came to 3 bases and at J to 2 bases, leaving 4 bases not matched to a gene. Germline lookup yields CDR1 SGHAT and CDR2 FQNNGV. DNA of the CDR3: TGTGCCAGCAGCTTGGGGACTAAAACCTACGAGCAGTACTTC. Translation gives CASSLGTKTYEQYF.

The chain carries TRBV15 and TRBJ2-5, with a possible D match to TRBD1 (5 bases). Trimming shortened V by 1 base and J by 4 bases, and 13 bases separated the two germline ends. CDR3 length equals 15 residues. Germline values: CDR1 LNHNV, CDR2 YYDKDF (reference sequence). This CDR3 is CATSRGTPGIETQYF. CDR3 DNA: TGTGCCACCAGCAGAGGGACCCCAGGGATAGAGACCCAGTACTTC.

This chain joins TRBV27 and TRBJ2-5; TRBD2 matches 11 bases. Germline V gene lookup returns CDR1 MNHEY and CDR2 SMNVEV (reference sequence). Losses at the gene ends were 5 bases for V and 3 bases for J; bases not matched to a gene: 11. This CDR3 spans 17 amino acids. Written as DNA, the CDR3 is TGTGCCAGCAGTACATTCCCGACGACTAGCGGGGAAGAGACCCAGTACTTC. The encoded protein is CASSTFPTTSGEETQYF.

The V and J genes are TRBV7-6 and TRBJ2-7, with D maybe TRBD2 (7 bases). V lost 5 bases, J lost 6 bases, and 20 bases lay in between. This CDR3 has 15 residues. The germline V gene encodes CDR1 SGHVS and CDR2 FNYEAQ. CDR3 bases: TGTGCCAGCAGCCCCACAGGGAGGGGGGACGGCGAGCAGTACTTC. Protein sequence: CASSPTGRGDGEQYF.

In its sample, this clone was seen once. The CDR3 sequence is CASRTSGVNTGELFF. The CDR3, as DNA: TGTGCCAGTAGGACTAGCGGGGTGAACACCGGGGAGCTGTTTTTT. The gene calls are TRBV19 and TRBJ2-2; 11 nucleotides line up with TRBD2. Germline V gene data show CDR1 as LNHDA and CDR2 as SQIVND (reference sequence). The CDR3 covers 15 residues. V was pared by 6 bases and J by 1 base, with 1 base of the junction left unmatched.

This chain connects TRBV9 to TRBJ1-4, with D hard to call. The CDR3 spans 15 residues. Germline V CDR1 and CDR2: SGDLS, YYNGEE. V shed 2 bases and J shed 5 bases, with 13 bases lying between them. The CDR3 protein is CASSVAERLNEKLFF. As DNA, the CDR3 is TGTGCCAGCAGCGTCGCGGAGAGATTAAATGAAAAACTGTTTTTT.

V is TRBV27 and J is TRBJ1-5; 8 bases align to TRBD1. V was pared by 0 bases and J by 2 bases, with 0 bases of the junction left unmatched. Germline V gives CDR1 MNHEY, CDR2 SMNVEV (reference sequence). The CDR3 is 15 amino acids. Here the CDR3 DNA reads TGTGCCAGCAGTTTATCGGACAGGGGCAATCAGCCCCAGCATTTT. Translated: CASSLSDRGNQPQHF.

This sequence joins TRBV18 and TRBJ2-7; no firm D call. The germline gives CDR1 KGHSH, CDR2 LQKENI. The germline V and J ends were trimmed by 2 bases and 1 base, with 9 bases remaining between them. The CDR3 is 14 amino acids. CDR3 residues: CASSPEVVSYEQYF. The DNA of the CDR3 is TGTGCCAGCTCACCAGAGGTGGTATCCTACGAGCAGTACTTC.

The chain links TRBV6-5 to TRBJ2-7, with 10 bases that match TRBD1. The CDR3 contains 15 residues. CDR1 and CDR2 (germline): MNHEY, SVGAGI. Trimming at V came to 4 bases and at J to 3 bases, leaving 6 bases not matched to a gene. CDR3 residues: CASSSPGQGIYEQYF. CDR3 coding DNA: TGTGCCAGCAGTTCCCCGGGACAGGGGATCTACGAGCAGTACTTC.

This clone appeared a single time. The CDR3 spells CASSPGQGRAGELFF. The CDR3 nucleotides read TGCGCCAGCAGCCCGGGACAGGGGAGGGCCGGGGAGCTGTTTTTT. This chain uses TRBV5-1 with TRBJ2-2, with 10 bases aligning to TRBD1. This CDR3 contains 15 residues. After removal of 4 bases from V and 6 bases from J, the junction contained 6 bases not matched to a gene. The germline gives CDR1 SGHRS, CDR2 YFSETQ.

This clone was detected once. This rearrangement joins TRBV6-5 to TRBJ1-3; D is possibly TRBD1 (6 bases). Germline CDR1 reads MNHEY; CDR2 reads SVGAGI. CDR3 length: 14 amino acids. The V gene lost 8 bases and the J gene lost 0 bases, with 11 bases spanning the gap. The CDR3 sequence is CASRLQGSGNTIYF. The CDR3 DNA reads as TGTGCCAGCCGTTTACAGGGCTCTGGAAACACCATATATTTT.

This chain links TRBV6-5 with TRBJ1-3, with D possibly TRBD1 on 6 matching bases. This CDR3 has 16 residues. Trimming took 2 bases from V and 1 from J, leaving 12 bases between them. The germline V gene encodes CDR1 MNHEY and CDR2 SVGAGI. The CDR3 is CASSYRQGKSGNTIYF. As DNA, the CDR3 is TGTGCCAGCAGTTACCGCCAGGGGAAGTCTGGAAACACCATATATTTT.

The CDR3 loop reads CASSPQGHLSYNSPLHF. The CDR3 DNA reads TGTGCCAGCAGCCCGCAGGGTCATCTCTCCTATAATTCACCCCTCCACTTT. J is TRBJ1-6 and V is TRBV6-2 or TRBV6-3; D is perhaps TRBD1 (5 bases). Between the trimmed V and J ends, which lost 6 bases and 0 bases, there was a span of 15 bases. The germline CDR1 and CDR2 sequences are MNHEY and SVGEGT. CDR3 length: 17 amino acids.

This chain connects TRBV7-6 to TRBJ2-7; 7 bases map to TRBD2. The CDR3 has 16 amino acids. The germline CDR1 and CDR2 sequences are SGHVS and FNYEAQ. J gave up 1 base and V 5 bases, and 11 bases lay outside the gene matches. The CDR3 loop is CASSLIMSGGSYEQYF. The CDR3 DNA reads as TGTGCCAGCAGCCTCATCATGTCGGGGGGATCCTACGAGCAGTACTTC.

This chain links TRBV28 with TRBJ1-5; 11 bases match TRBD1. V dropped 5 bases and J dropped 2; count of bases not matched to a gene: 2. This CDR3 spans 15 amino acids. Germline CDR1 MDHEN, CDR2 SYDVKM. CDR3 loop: CASSGTGGGNQPQHF. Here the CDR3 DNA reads TGTGCCAGCAGTGGGACAGGGGGTGGCAATCAGCCCCAGCATTTT.

The CDR3 DNA is TGTGCCATCAGTGACAGGGAGGGGAATGAAAAACTGTTTTTT. Its protein is CAISDREGNEKLFF. The genes are TRBV10-3 and TRBJ1-4, with TRBD1 as a possible D gene (5 bases). Per the germline V gene, CDR1 is ENHRY and CDR2 is SYGVKD. This CDR3 contains 14 residues. Trimming took 3 bases from V and 5 from J, leaving 10 bases between them.

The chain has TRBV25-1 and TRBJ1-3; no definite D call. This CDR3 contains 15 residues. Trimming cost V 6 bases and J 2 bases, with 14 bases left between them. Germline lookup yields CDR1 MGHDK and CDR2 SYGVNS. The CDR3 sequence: CASSLGGQAGNTIYF. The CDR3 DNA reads TGTGCCAGCAGCCTCGGAGGGCAGGCTGGAAACACCATATATTTT. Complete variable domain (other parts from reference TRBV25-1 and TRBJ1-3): EADIYQTPRYLVIGTGKKITLECSQTMGHDKMYWYQQDPGMELHLIHYSYGVNSTEKGDLSSESTVSRIRTEHFPLTLESARPSHTSQYLCASSLGGQAGNTIYFGEGSWLTVV.

In DNA form, the CDR3 reads TGTGCCAGCAAAGGGAGTCTCTCCTACGAGCAGTACTTC. It encodes CASKGSLSYEQYF. The chain joins TRBV27 to TRBJ2-7; D may be TRBD2 (5 bases). Between the trimmed V and J ends, which lost 7 bases and 0 bases, there was a span of 10 bases. There are 13 residues in the CDR3. Germline loops: CDR1 MNHEY, CDR2 SMNVEV (reference sequence).